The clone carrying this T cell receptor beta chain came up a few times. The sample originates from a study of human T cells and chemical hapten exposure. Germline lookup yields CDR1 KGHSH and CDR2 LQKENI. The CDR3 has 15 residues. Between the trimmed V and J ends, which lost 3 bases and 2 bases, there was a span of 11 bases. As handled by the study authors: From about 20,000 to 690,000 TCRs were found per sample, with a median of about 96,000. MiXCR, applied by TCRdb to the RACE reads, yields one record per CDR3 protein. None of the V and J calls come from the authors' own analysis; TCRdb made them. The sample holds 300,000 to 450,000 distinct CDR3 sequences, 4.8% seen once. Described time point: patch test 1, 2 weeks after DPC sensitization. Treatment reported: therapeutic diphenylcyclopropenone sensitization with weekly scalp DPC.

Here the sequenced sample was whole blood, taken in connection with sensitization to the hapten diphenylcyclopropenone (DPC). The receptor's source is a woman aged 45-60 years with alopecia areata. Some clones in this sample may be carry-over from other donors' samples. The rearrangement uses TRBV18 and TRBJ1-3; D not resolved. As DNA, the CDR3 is TGTGCCAGCTCACCGGCGGGGATAGCTGGAAACACCATATATTTT. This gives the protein CASSPAGIAGNTIYF.